The 11 T cell receptor beta chains given below trace back to one sample, sequenced in a study of T cells after yellow fever vaccination. MiXCR was run by TCRdb on the 5' RACE reads, yielding one entry per CDR3 protein. The sample has hundreds of thousands of distinct CDR3 sequences; over 5% are singletons. This material consisted of PBMCs, taken 5 days after the yellow fever booster vaccination. These receptors came from a man younger than 45 who received the YFV17D yellow fever vaccine.

Many counts were recorded for this clonotype. The chain links TRBV27 to TRBJ2-7; D is unresolved. CDR1 is MNHEY, CDR2 SMNVEV, per germline (reference sequence). Trimming removed 7 bases from V and 0 bases from J, with 16 bases in between. The CDR3 runs to 15 residues. Written as DNA, the CDR3 is TGTGCCAGCATAGTGGACCCAGGATCCTCCTACGAGCAGTACTTC. Translating it yields CASIVDPGSSYEQYF.

The chain recombines TRBV29-1 with TRBJ1-1, with TRBD1 as a possible D gene (5 bases). Trimming shortened V by 6 bases and J by 2 bases, and 16 bases separated the two germline ends. CDR1 and CDR2 from the germline V gene are SQVTM and ANQGSEA. The CDR3 consists of 14 residues. CDR3 in amino acids: CSVYRPLANTEAFF. The CDR3 DNA follows: TGCAGCGTCTACAGGCCCTTAGCCAACACTGAAGCTTTCTTT.

This clonotype was found a few times. The chain is built from TRBV30 and TRBJ2-3; D call uncertain. The CDR3 is 13 amino acids. Germline CDR1 GTSNPN, CDR2 SVGIG (reference sequence). Trimming shortened V by 4 bases and J by 0 bases, and 8 bases separated the two germline ends. CDR3 in DNA: TGTGCCTGGACAGCGCTTAGCACAGATACGCAGTATTTT. Amino acid sequence: CAWTALSTDTQYF.

This clonotype was picked up a small number of times. The rearrangement uses TRBV7-3 and TRBJ2-3; 7 bases line up with TRBD1. After removal of 2 bases from V and 0 bases from J, the junction contained 2 bases not matched to a gene. The CDR3 is 15 residues long. Germline CDR1 is SGHTA and CDR2 is FQGTGA. CDR3 nucleotide sequence: TGTGCCAGCAGCTTATCGGGACAGAGCACAGATACGCAGTATTTT. This sequence encodes CASSLSGQSTDTQYF. The whole variable domain, remainder taken from reference TRBV7-3 and TRBJ2-3, is GAGVSQTPSNKVTEKGKYVELRCDPISGHTALYWYRQSLGQGPEFLIYFQGTGAADDSGLPNDRFFAVRPEGSVSTLKIQRTERGDSAVYLCASSLSGQSTDTQYFGPGTRLTVL.

This clonotype was seen at least ten times. The rearrangement joins TRBV18 to TRBJ2-2; D gene ambiguous. Trimming removed 8 bases from V and 8 bases from J, with 18 bases in between. Germline V gene lookup returns CDR1 KGHSH and CDR2 LQKENI. The CDR3 spans 14 residues. The CDR3 DNA reads as TGTGCCAGCGCGCCCCAAAGATCTGCTGGGGAGCTGTTTTTT. This sequence encodes CASAPQRSAGELFF.

This chain joins TRBV30 and TRBJ2-3; possible D gene TRBD2, 6 bases. V was trimmed by 8 bases and J by 2 bases, leaving 14 bases between them. The CDR3 loop spans 13 amino acids. CDR1 and CDR2 (germline): GTSNPN, SVGIG (reference sequence). Here the CDR3 DNA reads TGTGCCGCCGCCGGGGGATCCACAGATACGCAGTATTTT. Protein: CAAAGGSTDTQYF.

This clonotype was detected a few times. This chain connects TRBV7-2 to TRBJ2-7; 9 bases are shared with TRBD1. Per germline, CDR1 SGHTA and CDR2 FQGNSA. Unmatched junction bases numbered 8, after V lost 9 bases and J lost 2 bases. CDR3 length: 14 residues. In DNA, the CDR3 is TGTGCCAGTAGGCCCGGGACAGGGACCTACGAGCAGTACTTC. It codes for CASRPGTGTYEQYF.

This clonotype was detected many times. V is TRBV4-3 and J is TRBJ2-2, with a possible D match to TRBD1 (5 bases). Trimming removed 0 bases at V and 6 bases at J, with 11 bases between. The CDR3 sequence is 15 residues long. Germline V lookup: CDR1 LGHNA, CDR2 YSLEER. CDR3 residues: CASSQEQGFAGELFF. The CDR3 DNA reads TGCGCCAGCAGCCAAGAGCAGGGCTTTGCCGGGGAGCTGTTTTTT.

This clonotype was observed many times. V gene TRBV7-2 combines with J gene TRBJ2-7; TRBD2 agrees at 7 bases. CDR1 SGHTA and CDR2 FQGNSA come from the germline V gene. This CDR3 spans 15 amino acids. J was trimmed by 6 bases and V by 1 base; bases with no gene match: 9. The CDR3 loop reads CASSLGGGGGAEQYF. The CDR3 nucleotides read TGTGCCAGCAGCTTAGGAGGTGGCGGGGGAGCCGAGCAGTACTTC.

The J gene is TRBJ2-1, the V gene TRBV3-1; either TRBD1 or TRBD2 may supply D (6 bases each). Germline V lookup: CDR1 LGHDT, CDR2 YNNKEL (reference sequence). CDR3 length: 11 residues. Trimming removed 6 bases at V and 9 bases at J, with 9 bases between. In DNA, the CDR3 is TGTGCCAGCAGACAGGGAGGTGAGCAGTTCTTC. It specifies CASRQGGEQFF.

In its sample, this clonotype was seen many times. The genes are TRBV29-1 and TRBJ2-7; D assignment may be TRBD1 or TRBD2 (5 bases each). Trimming removed 0 bases from V and 2 bases from J, with 14 bases in between. This CDR3 region has 15 residues. In germline, CDR1 is SQVTM, CDR2 ANQGSEA. The CDR3: CSVEDEQRGPYEQYF. In nucleotides, the CDR3 is TGCAGCGTTGAAGATGAACAGAGGGGCCCCTACGAGCAGTACTTC.